This T cell receptor (beta chain) was captured in a study of T cell clonotyping in hematopoietic cell transplantation. Study observations and caveats: Recipient TCR diversity dropped after transplant; expanded clonotypes rose from day 30 to 180.

TCRdb keeps only in-frame clones here, not all; method: immunoSEQ multiplex PCR. Of about 12,000 clones listed, roughly 83% are singletons. Remarks on this clone: Its matching antigen is unknown.

The germline CDR1 and CDR2 sequences are LNHDA and SQIVND (reference sequence). V lost 10 bases and J lost 0, with 11 bases in between. This CDR3 has 13 amino acids. The source is a female patient aged 35-55 years who had an allogeneic stem cell transplant from a related donor, so T cells may come from the graft donor. Some clones in this sample may be carry-over from other donors' samples. The specimen was PBMCs, collected 100 days after allogeneic stem cell transplant. The J gene is TRBJ2-3, the V gene TRBV19; the D gene could be TRBD1 or TRBD2 (5 bases each). In DNA, the CDR3 is TGTGCCACGGGACGTACTAGCACAGATACGCAGTATTTT. This codes for CATGRTSTDTQYF.